The sequence of this TCR beta chain was determined in a study of post-analysis software for immune sequencing data. Study-wide context: The patients showed relapsing-remitting, secondary progressive and progressive-relapsing multiple sclerosis courses. General study findings and limits: Compared against controls, patients with multiple sclerosis displayed significantly lower normalized Chao1 diversity. Patients had higher frequencies than controls of about five TRBV segments, including TRBV5-6, TRBV5-1 and TRBV20-1. The F measure placed samples prepared in the same batch into strongly shared clusters.

Trimming stripped 5 bases from V and 7 bases from J, with 11 bases between. The CDR3 is 11 amino acids. CDR1 is SQVTM and CDR2 is ANQGSEA in the germline V gene. A word on this clonotype: The antigen is not known.

Carried by the TCR beta cDNA libraries were unique molecular identifiers. One entry per CDR3 protein, called by TCRdb with MiXCR from the PCR reads. The sample lists about half a million distinct CDR3 sequences; roughly 45% were seen once. The V call is TRBV29-1, the J call TRBJ1-2, with a possible D match to TRBD1 (6 bases). This sequence originates from a girl between 10 and 17 years old with multiple sclerosis. The sequenced sample was blood. The CDR3 region has the DNA TGCAGCGTTTCAGGACAGTTTGGCTACACCTTC. Its protein is CSVSGQFGYTF.